This T cell receptor (beta chain) was sequenced in a study of cytomegalovirus exposure and HLA in healthy donors. With 5 bases clipped from V and 10 bases from J, the junction kept 5 bases outside the gene matches. The CDR3 contains 14 residues. Per germline, CDR1 KGHSH and CDR2 LQKENI. The study ran its PCR with 60 Vbeta and 13 Jbeta primers. Sequencing was performed with immunoSEQ multiplex PCR; in TCRdb, only in-frame clones are kept and a portion is missing. The sample holds 60,000 to 75,000 clones, 72% seen once. The rearrangement uses TRBV18 and TRBJ2-1; 13 nucleotides line up with TRBD2. Sequenced material: PBMCs. The sequence derives from a woman aged 40 to 50 in good health and CMV-seropositive. The CDR3 nucleotides read TGTGCCAGCTCAGAAGGACTAGCGGGGGAGGAGCAGTTCTTC. The encoded protein is CASSEGLAGEEQFF.